This entry lists 11 T cell receptor beta chains sequenced from one sample in a study of shared clonotypes between healthy human individuals. This table comes from immunoSEQ multiplex PCR, and its TCRdb copy is limited to in-frame clones, with some not included. The table lists under 600,000 clones, about 98% of them singletons. Naive-designated CD8 cells lacked CD45RO, were positively enriched for CCR7, and omitted terminally differentiated effector memory CD45RA+ cells. Sequencing was carried out using naive CD8+ T cells sorted from blood. The receptors were sampled from a man younger than 40 in good health.

The chain is built from TRBV18 and TRBJ1-1, with 10 bases that match TRBD1. Germline loops: CDR1 KGHSH, CDR2 LQKENI. Unmatched junction bases numbered 5, after V lost 3 bases and J lost 1 base. This CDR3 comprises 16 residues. The CDR3 reads CASSPGQGHRNTEAFF. CDR3 bases: TGTGCCAGCTCACCGGGACAGGGGCACCGGAACACTGAAGCTTTCTTT.

V usage is TRBV27 and J usage is TRBJ1-2; weak D call: TRBD1 (5 bases). Germline loops: CDR1 MNHEY, CDR2 SMNVEV (reference sequence). This CDR3 has 12 residues. The ends were cut back, 5 bases at V and 6 bases at J, with 10 bases in the middle. The CDR3 coding sequence is TGTGCCAGCAGTAGGGGACGGGATGGCTACACCTTC. Its protein is CASSRGRDGYTF.

The sample holds one count of this clone. The chain has TRBV7-2 and TRBJ2-1; 11 positions match TRBD2. Germline CDR1 reads SGHTA; CDR2 reads FQGNSA. The CDR3 length is 16 residues. The CDR3 region has the DNA TGTGCGCTGGAACTAGCGGGAGATAGTTCCTACAATGAGCAGTTCTTC. Translating gives CALELAGDSSYNEQFF.

The chain employs TRBV30 and TRBJ2-7; D is perhaps TRBD2 (6 bases). V shed 0 bases and J shed 3 bases, with 12 bases lying between them. Germline CDR1 and CDR2: GTSNPN and SVGIG (reference sequence). This CDR3 is 14 amino acids long. Here the CDR3 reads CAWSVTGVGYEQYF. In DNA, the CDR3 is TGTGCCTGGAGTGTAACGGGGGTTGGCTACGAGCAGTACTTC.

The CDR3, as DNA: TGTGCCAGCAGCCAAGTTTTAGGGAGTGGGGAGCTGTTTTTT. Its protein is CASSQVLGSGELFF. The chain joins TRBV14 to TRBJ2-2, with D possibly TRBD2 on 5 matching bases. Germline CDR1 is SGHDN and CDR2 is FVKESK. This CDR3 contains 14 residues. Trimming stripped 1 base from V and 8 bases from J, with 11 bases between.

This chain connects TRBV27 to TRBJ2-1, with D uncertain. Germline V lookup: CDR1 MNHEY, CDR2 SMNVEV (reference sequence). This CDR3 spans 15 amino acids. Deletions cut 0 bases from V and 5 bases from J, with 11 bases between. As DNA, the CDR3 is TGTGCCAGCAGTTTATCGTACCGGTCAAACAATGAGCAGTTCTTC. Translating gives CASSLSYRSNNEQFF.

V usage is TRBV6-4 and J usage is TRBJ2-1, with 7 bases matching TRBD2. Germline assignment: CDR1 MRHNA and CDR2 SNTAGT. The V gene end was trimmed by 9 bases and the J gene end by 7 bases; junction bases not matched to a gene: 9. The CDR3 has 13 amino acids. CDR3 DNA sequence: TGTGCCAGTGGGGAGGGCGGGAGAAATGAGCAGTTCTTC. Its protein product is CASGEGGRNEQFF.

The chain joins TRBV7-9 to TRBJ2-7; D is unresolved. With 1 base removed from V and 3 bases from J, the gap between germline ends came to 13 bases. This CDR3 comprises 15 residues. Germline V gene lookup returns CDR1 SEHNR and CDR2 FQNEAQ (reference sequence). CDR3 residues: CASSLDHGVLYEQYF. The CDR3 region has the DNA TGTGCCAGCAGCTTAGACCACGGAGTTCTCTACGAGCAGTACTTC.

The chain has TRBV7-9 and TRBJ2-2; D is undetermined. The CDR3 has 13 residues. Germline-derived CDR1 and CDR2 are SEHNR and FQNEAQ (reference sequence). Trimming shortened V by 2 bases and J by 5 bases, and 6 bases separated the two germline ends. The CDR3 bases are TGTGCCAGCAGCTTAAGTGGAACCGGGGAGCTGTTTTTT. Encoded protein: CASSLSGTGELFF.

The chain uses TRBV5-6 and TRBJ2-2, with a tentative D call TRBD1 (6 bases). CDR1 is SGHDT and CDR2 is YYEEEE in the germline V gene. The CDR3 loop spans 16 amino acids. V was clipped by 0 bases and J by 3 bases, with 12 bases between them. The CDR3 reads CASSLVGDTYTGELFF. In nucleotides, the CDR3 is TGTGCCAGCAGCTTGGTAGGGGACACCTACACCGGGGAGCTGTTTTTT.

The chain employs TRBV5-4 and TRBJ2-7, with a possible D match to TRBD2 (7 bases). The CDR3 totals 16 residues. Germline lookup yields CDR1 SGHNT and CDR2 YYREEE (reference sequence). V lost 3 bases and J 2 bases, leaving 18 bases between the germline ends. CDR3 in DNA: TGTGCCAGCAGCTCGGGACATCGGGGGAGGGCCTACGAGCAGTACTTC. Translated: CASSSGHRGRAYEQYF.